One sample yielded the 17 T cell receptor beta chains listed below, sequenced in a study of identical twins. One entry per CDR3 protein, called by TCRdb with MiXCR from the 5' RACE reads. Of 450,000 or so distinct CDR3 sequences detected, approximately 15% appear once; the ten largest clones hold approximately 0.52%. The same specimen was also included in a second study, on yellow fever vaccine responses in identical twins.

Sequenced input: CD4+ T cells sorted from blood. These receptor sequences come from a woman aged 18-29 years in good health.

The chain recombines TRBV7-2 with TRBJ1-6; TRBD1 is a possible D gene (6 bases). Germline V lookup: CDR1 SGHTA, CDR2 FQGNSA. The CDR3 totals 15 residues. Trimming left V 2 bases short and J 9 bases short, with 14 bases between. As DNA, the CDR3 is TGTGCCAGCAGCTTAAGTCGAGGGGGTACTTCACCCCTCCACTTT. It is translated as CASSLSRGGTSPLHF. The full variable domain, in which reference TRBV7-2 and TRBJ1-6 provide the parts outside the CDR3, is GAGVSQSPSNKVTEKGKDVELRCDPISGHTALYWYRQSLGQGLEFLIYFQGNSAPDKSGLPSDRFSAERTGGSVSTLTIQRTQQEDSAVYLCASSLSRGGTSPLHFGNGTRLTVT.

The chain links TRBV11-3 to TRBJ2-1, with 8 positions matching TRBD2. Germline CDR1 is SGHNT and CDR2 is YENEEA. Germline trimming cut 4 bases from V and 6 bases from J; bases unmatched to any gene: 8. This CDR3 spans 15 amino acids. The CDR3 DNA reads TGTGCCAGCAGCTACGGGGGGACTAGGGCCAATGAGCAGTTCTTC. Translation: CASSYGGTRANEQFF.

This clonotype has only a few counts. The chain links TRBV10-3 to TRBJ2-3, with D perhaps TRBD2 (5 bases). This CDR3 is built from 16 residues. Trimming removed 5 bases from V and 0 bases from J, with 15 bases in between. Germline CDR1 is ENHRY and CDR2 is SYGVKD. This CDR3 reads CAISQAEITSTDTQYF. Here the CDR3 DNA reads TGTGCCATCAGTCAAGCGGAGATAACTAGCACAGATACGCAGTATTTT.

The chain combines TRBV5-1 with TRBJ2-1; TRBD2 might be the D (5 bases). Trimming took off 3 bases at V and 6 bases at J, with 19 bases between the two ends. CDR3 length: 16 amino acids. Germline assignment: CDR1 SGHRS and CDR2 YFSETQ. CDR3 loop: CASSSIALQDGNEQFF. The CDR3 coding sequence is TGCGCCAGCAGCTCTATAGCGCTTCAGGACGGCAATGAGCAGTTCTTC.

This clonotype was seen once. The chain carries TRBV6-1 and TRBJ2-5, with a tentative D call TRBD2 (5 bases). Trimming took 6 bases from V and 5 from J, leaving 13 bases between them. The CDR3 is 13 residues long. Germline V gene sequence: CDR1 MNHNS, CDR2 SASEGT. The CDR3 reads CASRMMGVETQYF. In nucleotides, the CDR3 is TGTGCCAGCAGAATGATGGGAGTGGAGACCCAGTACTTC.

The CDR3 sequence is CATSAGTGGTDTQYF. The CDR3 nucleotides read TGTGCCACCTCCGCCGGGACAGGGGGCACAGATACGCAGTATTTT. The chain has TRBV10-3 and TRBJ2-3; 10 bases map to TRBD1. CDR1 is ENHRY, CDR2 SYGVKD, per germline. CDR3 length: 15 amino acids. V was pared by 10 bases and J by 1 base, with 8 bases of the junction left unmatched.

This clonotype was seen a few times. The chain recombines TRBV4-1 with TRBJ2-2, with 9 positions matching TRBD1. The junction had 5 bases not matched to a gene; V was cut back by 3 bases and J by 9 bases. The germline V gene encodes CDR1 MGHRA and CDR2 YSYEKL. CDR3 size: 14 residues. In DNA, the CDR3 is TGCGCCAGCAGCCACGGACAGGGGTTAAGGGAGCTGTTTTTT. Protein sequence: CASSHGQGLRELFF.

This clonotype appeared a few times. J is TRBJ2-2 and V is TRBV5-1, with TRBD1 matching over 7 bases. V shed 4 bases, J shed 1 base, and the junction held 7 bases outside the gene matches. Germline lookup yields CDR1 SGHRS and CDR2 YFSETQ. The CDR3 length is 16 residues. CDR3 sequence (DNA): TGCGCCAGCAGCCCGGACGCAGGGGGGAACACCGGGGAGCTGTTTTTT. As protein: CASSPDAGGNTGELFF.

In DNA form, the CDR3 reads TGTGCCAGCAGCGAAAGGACTAGCGGGGTTAATGAGCAGTTCTTC. Residues: CASSERTSGVNEQFF. The genes are TRBV7-6 and TRBJ2-1; 12 bases are shared with TRBD2. The J segment lost 7 bases and the V segment lost 5 bases, leaving 6 bases of the junction unmatched. The CDR3 totals 15 residues. The germline V gene encodes CDR1 SGHVS and CDR2 FNYEAQ.

This clonotype was recorded at least ten times. The chain couples TRBV4-3 to TRBJ2-2, with a weak D call TRBD2 (6 bases). Germline V gene data show CDR1 as LGHNA and CDR2 as YSLEER. This CDR3 comprises 14 residues. The ends were cut back, 0 bases at V and 7 bases at J, with 9 bases in the middle. This chain's CDR3 is CASSQEGGIGELFF. CDR3 DNA sequence: TGCGCCAGCAGCCAAGAGGGGGGAATCGGGGAGCTGTTTTTT.

The V and J genes are TRBV11-2 and TRBJ2-7; 11 bases align to TRBD2. Losses at the gene ends were 3 bases for V and 6 bases for J; bases not matched to a gene: 16. The V gene's germline CDR1 is SGHAT and CDR2 FQNNGV. The CDR3 covers 18 residues. CDR3 sequence: CASSFRELAGVYSREQYF. The CDR3 DNA is TGTGCCAGCAGCTTCAGGGAACTAGCGGGAGTTTATAGTCGCGAGCAGTACTTC.

This clonotype was observed a few times. The chain uses TRBV29-1 and TRBJ2-5; TRBD2 matches at 9 bases. V lost 3 bases to trimming and J lost 5 bases; unmatched junction nucleotides: 7. The CDR3 runs 14 residues. Looked up from germline, CDR1 is SQVTM and CDR2 is ANQGSEA. This CDR3 reads CSVDGGSGRETQYF. The DNA for the CDR3 is TGCAGCGTTGATGGGGGCAGCGGGAGGGAGACCCAGTACTTC.

This clonotype was detected a few times. At one end the junction does not follow the germline gene, possibly because of a read error. V usage is TRBV7-7 and J usage is TRBJ2-1; tentatively, D is TRBD2 (5 bases). Germline lookup yields CDR1 SSHAT and CDR2 FNYEAQ (reference sequence). The CDR3 is made up of 15 amino acids. For the CDR3, the DNA is TGTGCTAGCAGCTTAGCGTGGGGTTCTCACAATGAGCAGTTCTTC. Amino acids: CASSLAWGSHNEQFF.

This chain links TRBV6-2 or TRBV6-3 with TRBJ2-4, with D possibly matching TRBD2 (6 bases). The CDR3 is 16 amino acids. The V and J ends lost 8 bases and 0 bases respectively, with 17 bases between them. Per germline, CDR1 MNHEY and CDR2 SVGEGT. The CDR3 nucleotides are TGTGCCAGCCGACCGGCGGGACGTATAGCCAAAAACATTCAGTACTTC. This sequence encodes CASRPAGRIAKNIQYF.

This clonotype has a handful of counts. The chain recombines TRBV15 with TRBJ2-2, with D perhaps TRBD1 (6 bases). Trimming removed 1 base at V and 1 base at J, with 10 bases between. CDR3 length equals 16 residues. In germline, CDR1 is LNHNV, CDR2 YYDKDF (reference sequence). CDR3 residues: CATSRGARGNTGELFF. In DNA form, the CDR3 reads TGTGCCACCAGCAGAGGAGCCAGGGGGAACACCGGGGAGCTGTTTTTT.

This clonotype appeared once. This sequence joins TRBV5-8 and TRBJ1-5, with TRBD1 matching 10 bases. Germline V gene data show CDR1 as SGHTS and CDR2 as YDEGEE. Germline trimming cut 4 bases from V and 6 bases from J; bases unmatched to any gene: 10. This CDR3 has 16 residues. CDR3 nucleotides: TGTGCCAGCAGCATTAGACAGGGGGCGCGGAGTCAGCCCCAGCATTTT. Amino acid sequence: CASSIRQGARSQPQHF.

This clonotype showed up just a few times. The rearrangement uses TRBV19 and TRBJ2-5; D is undetermined. CDR3 size: 13 residues. From germline, CDR1 is LNHDA and CDR2 SQIVND (reference sequence). V was trimmed by 3 bases and J by 5 bases, leaving 10 bases between them. Here the CDR3 reads CASSMSGLETQYF. CDR3 DNA sequence: TGTGCCAGTAGTATGTCTGGGCTTGAGACCCAGTACTTC.